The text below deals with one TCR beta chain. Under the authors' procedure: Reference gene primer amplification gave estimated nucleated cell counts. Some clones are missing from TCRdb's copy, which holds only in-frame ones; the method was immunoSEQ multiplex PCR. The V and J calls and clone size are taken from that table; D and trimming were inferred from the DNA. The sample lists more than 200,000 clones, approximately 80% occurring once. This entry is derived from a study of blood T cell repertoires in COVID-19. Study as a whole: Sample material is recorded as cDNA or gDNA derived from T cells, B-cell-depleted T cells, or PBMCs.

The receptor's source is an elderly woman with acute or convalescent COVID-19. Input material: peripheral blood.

CDR3 sequence: CASSLGGHSNQPQHF. The CDR3 DNA reads TGTGCCAGCAGCTTGGGGGGACACAGCAATCAGCCCCAGCATTTT. The chain couples TRBV5-6 to TRBJ1-5; tentative D call: TRBD1 (6 bases). The V gene lost 0 bases and the J gene lost 1 base, with 8 bases spanning the gap. In germline, CDR1 is SGHDT, CDR2 YYEEEE. This CDR3 region has 15 residues.